In its sample, the clone carrying this TCR beta chain was seen a few times. Its cognate antigen is unknown. This record comes from a study of read filtering for tumor transcriptome and immune sequencing. Overall study: R-ISS stage counts were eight or nine for I, about 15 for II, 7 for III.

General study findings and limits: Dropping single-read clonotypes raised IR-seq and RNA-seq shared-clonotype correlation.

From 300 to 450 ng of RNA, a library with molecular barcoded alpha/delta and beta/gamma adaptors was made. One entry per CDR3 protein results from TCRdb running MiXCR on the reads. The sample records some 48,000 distinct CDR3 sequences, roughly 18% being singletons. The sequenced sample consisted of a population of CD138-negative cells sorted from bone marrow. The TCR sequence derives from a donor at least 40 years old with multiple myeloma.

As DNA, the CDR3 is TGTGCCAGCTCACCGGGGATGGATCTGGAGCCCCAGCATTTT. This codes for CASSPGMDLEPQHF. This chain joins TRBV18 and TRBJ1-5; no clear D gene. V was clipped by 3 bases and J by 8 bases, with 14 bases between them. CDR3 length: 14 amino acids. Germline loops: CDR1 KGHSH, CDR2 LQKENI.